A selection of T cell receptor beta chains follows, all from one sample in a study of T-cell reconstitution after alpha-beta-depleted transplantation in children. TCRdb analysed the PCR reads with MiXCR anew, one entry per CDR3 protein. Here the sample spans some 350,000 distinct CDR3 sequences, about a tenth being singletons. Sequencing used PBMCs from the stem cell graft donor, obtained from the stem cell graft. All receptors come from a human donor who donated a stem cell graft to a child with acute lymphoblastic leukemia. CDR3s include the opening cysteine and the closing phenylalanine or tryptophan. The order of the fields is clone size, D gene, V gene, J gene, CDR3 protein, CDR3 DNA. D genes are given only for firm matches. The size of a clone is reported for some rows only, either as once, few or many, or as a class for expanded clones.

clone size: many
D gene: TRBD2
V gene: TRBV20-1
J gene: TRBJ2-1
CDR3 protein: CSAQVSGRVDDEQFF
CDR3 DNA: TGCAGTGCTCAAGTTAGCGGGAGAGTTGACGATGAGCAGTTCTTC

clone size: -
D gene: -
V gene: TRBV4-1
J gene: TRBJ1-5
CDR3 protein: CASSQGIKRDQPQHF
CDR3 DNA: TGCGCCAGCAGCCAAGGCATCAAACGGGATCAGCCCCAGCATTTT

clone size: -
D gene: -
V gene: TRBV5-1
J gene: TRBJ1-3
CDR3 protein: CASSPGDTTGNAMYF
CDR3 DNA: TGCGCCAGCAGCCCCGGGGACACAACTGGAAACGCCATGTATTTT

clone size: -
D gene: -
V gene: TRBV5-5
J gene: TRBJ1-5
CDR3 protein: CASSLAIGRNQPQHF
CDR3 DNA: TGTGCCAGCAGCTTGGCCATAGGGCGCAATCAGCCCCAGCATTTT

clone size: few
D gene: -
V gene: TRBV5-1
J gene: TRBJ2-1
CDR3 protein: CASSYPRGAHNEQFF
CDR3 DNA: TGCGCCAGCAGCTACCCTAGGGGGGCGCACAATGAGCAGTTCTTC

clone size: few
D gene: TRBD2
V gene: TRBV4-3
J gene: TRBJ2-5
CDR3 protein: CASSQVAGVAETQYF
CDR3 DNA: TGCGCCAGCAGCCAAGTTGCGGGAGTCGCAGAGACCCAGTACTTC

clone size: many
D gene: -
V gene: TRBV7-8
J gene: TRBJ2-1
CDR3 protein: CASNWALLAAYNEQFF
CDR3 DNA: TGTGCCAGCAACTGGGCCTTACTAGCCGCCTACAATGAGCAGTTCTTC

clone size: -
D gene: -
V gene: TRBV27
J gene: TRBJ1-1
CDR3 protein: CASSLREYREAFF
CDR3 DNA: TGTGCCAGCAGTTTAAGGGAGTACAGGGAAGCTTTCTTT

clone size: many
D gene: TRBD2
V gene: TRBV20-1
J gene: TRBJ2-7
CDR3 protein: CSARDAASGSSEQYF
CDR3 DNA: TGCAGTGCTAGAGATGCGGCTAGCGGGAGTTCCGAGCAGTACTTC

clone size: few
D gene: TRBD1
V gene: TRBV6-1
J gene: TRBJ2-5
CDR3 protein: CASRLGQGFEETQYF
CDR3 DNA: TGTGCCAGCAGGCTCGGACAGGGCTTTGAAGAGACCCAGTACTTC

clone size: -
D gene: TRBD2
V gene: TRBV5-1
J gene: TRBJ2-5
CDR3 protein: CASSLVRTSGSQETQYF
CDR3 DNA: TGCGCCAGCAGCTTGGTTAGGACTAGCGGATCCCAAGAGACCCAGTACTTC

clone size: -
D gene: -
V gene: TRBV27
J gene: TRBJ2-7
CDR3 protein: CASSPLARFGEQYF
CDR3 DNA: TGTGCCAGCAGTCCGTTAGCGAGATTTGGCGAGCAGTACTTC

clone size: -
D gene: -
V gene: TRBV27
J gene: TRBJ1-1
CDR3 protein: CASSLGGVSEAFF
CDR3 DNA: TGTGCCAGCAGTTTAGGCGGGGTTTCTGAAGCTTTCTTT

clone size: many
D gene: -
V gene: TRBV9
J gene: TRBJ2-1
CDR3 protein: CASSLNHNEQFF
CDR3 DNA: TGTGCCAGCAGCCTTAATCACAATGAGCAGTTCTTC

clone size: -
D gene: -
V gene: TRBV6-5
J gene: TRBJ2-5
CDR3 protein: CASSYRAGSRETQYF
CDR3 DNA: TGTGCCAGCAGTTATCGGGCGGGGTCTCGAGAGACCCAGTACTTC

clone size: few
D gene: -
V gene: TRBV20-1
J gene: TRBJ1-2
CDR3 protein: CSARDLDGYTF
CDR3 DNA: TGCAGTGCTAGAGATCTCGATGGCTACACCTTC

clone size: -
D gene: TRBD1
V gene: TRBV4-1
J gene: TRBJ1-5
CDR3 protein: CASSQVRGQASNQPQHF
CDR3 DNA: TGCGCCAGCAGCCAAGTCCGAGGACAGGCTAGCAATCAGCCCCAGCATTTT

clone size: -
D gene: TRBD1
V gene: TRBV20-1
J gene: TRBJ2-7
CDR3 protein: CSASDRGIYEQYF
CDR3 DNA: TGCAGTGCTTCCGACAGGGGCATTTACGAGCAGTACTTC

clone size: -
D gene: TRBD2
V gene: TRBV5-1
J gene: TRBJ2-1
CDR3 protein: CASSLLASGTHEQFF
CDR3 DNA: TGCGCCAGCAGCTTGTTGGCTAGCGGGACTCATGAGCAGTTCTTC

clone size: -
D gene: -
V gene: TRBV12-3/TRBV12-4
J gene: TRBJ1-1
CDR3 protein: CASNPTGPNTEAFF
CDR3 DNA: TGTGCCAGCAATCCGACAGGCCCGAACACTGAAGCTTTCTTT

clone size: -
D gene: -
V gene: TRBV23-1
J gene: TRBJ2-3
CDR3 protein: CASSQWTDTDTQYF
CDR3 DNA: TGCGCCAGCAGTCAATGGACAGACACAGATACGCAGTATTTT

clone size: many
D gene: TRBD1
V gene: TRBV20-1
J gene: TRBJ1-1
CDR3 protein: CSARDRQGAMNTEAFF
CDR3 DNA: TGCAGTGCTAGAGATCGGCAGGGGGCCATGAACACTGAAGCTTTCTTT

clone size: -
D gene: TRBD2
V gene: TRBV7-9
J gene: TRBJ2-7
CDR3 protein: CASSLEASGKDVYEQYF
CDR3 DNA: TGTGCCAGCAGCTTAGAAGCTAGCGGGAAGGACGTCTACGAGCAGTACTTC

clone size: few
D gene: TRBD2
V gene: TRBV10-3
J gene: TRBJ2-1
CDR3 protein: CAISGVSGSSYNEQFF
CDR3 DNA: TGTGCCATCAGTGGAGTAAGCGGGAGCTCCTACAATGAGCAGTTCTTC

clone size: -
D gene: TRBD1
V gene: TRBV7-8
J gene: TRBJ1-1
CDR3 protein: CASSLVGRRTGGPEAFF
CDR3 DNA: TGTGCCAGCAGCTTAGTCGGTCGGCGGACAGGGGGCCCGGAAGCTTTCTTT

clone size: many
D gene: -
V gene: TRBV7-2
J gene: TRBJ1-2
CDR3 protein: CASSLGGRVEGYTF
CDR3 DNA: TGTGCCAGCAGCTTAGGAGGAAGGGTGGAAGGCTACACCTTC

clone size: -
D gene: TRBD2
V gene: TRBV20-1
J gene: TRBJ2-1
CDR3 protein: CCARIGQRDSRMQFF
CDR3 DNA: TGCTGTGCTAGAATTGGTCAGCGGGACTCGAGGATGCAGTTCTTC

clone size: -
D gene: -
V gene: TRBV10-3
J gene: TRBJ2-4
CDR3 protein: CAITESVTGFEGKNIQYF
CDR3 DNA: TGTGCCATCACTGAATCCGTTACAGGGTTTGAGGGCAAAAACATTCAGTACTTC

clone size: few
D gene: -
V gene: TRBV27
J gene: TRBJ2-7
CDR3 protein: CASSSDWNSYEQYF
CDR3 DNA: TGTGCCAGCAGTTCCGACTGGAACTCCTACGAGCAGTACTTC

clone size: many
D gene: -
V gene: TRBV4-1
J gene: TRBJ1-5
CDR3 protein: CASSQRGQPQHF
CDR3 DNA: TGCGCCAGCAGCCAGAGGGGTCAGCCCCAGCATTTT

clone size: few
D gene: -
V gene: TRBV5-1
J gene: TRBJ2-2
CDR3 protein: CASSRVVISDTGELFF
CDR3 DNA: TGCGCCAGCAGCCGGGTGGTAATTTCGGACACCGGGGAGCTGTTTTTT

clone size: many
D gene: TRBD2
V gene: TRBV3-1
J gene: TRBJ2-3
CDR3 protein: CASSDLYAGAKDTQYF
CDR3 DNA: TGTGCCAGCAGCGACCTGTACGCGGGAGCAAAAGATACGCAGTATTTT

clone size: many
D gene: TRBD1
V gene: TRBV7-9
J gene: TRBJ2-5
CDR3 protein: CASSYSGQGFSQETQYF
CDR3 DNA: TGTGCCAGCAGCTATTCGGGACAGGGTTTTAGCCAAGAGACCCAGTACTTC

clone size: -
D gene: TRBD1
V gene: TRBV25-1
J gene: TRBJ2-7
CDR3 protein: CATQGTGPSYEQYF
CDR3 DNA: TGTGCCACCCAGGGGACAGGGCCATCCTACGAGCAGTACTTC

clone size: -
D gene: TRBD2
V gene: TRBV11-1
J gene: TRBJ2-1
CDR3 protein: CASSLASSGVLAEANYNEQFF
CDR3 DNA: TGTGCCAGCAGCTTAGCCTCTTCGGGGGTTCTAGCGGAGGCCAATTACAATGAGCAGTTCTTC

clone size: few
D gene: TRBD1
V gene: TRBV5-1
J gene: TRBJ2-1
CDR3 protein: CASSLEGAGSYNEQFF
CDR3 DNA: TGCGCCAGCAGCTTGGAGGGGGCCGGCTCCTACAATGAGCAGTTCTTC

clone size: -
D gene: -
V gene: TRBV28
J gene: TRBJ1-5
CDR3 protein: CASSYPWGTGNQPQHF
CDR3 DNA: TGTGCCAGCAGCTACCCCTGGGGAACGGGCAATCAGCCCCAGCATTTT

clone size: -
D gene: -
V gene: TRBV4-1
J gene: TRBJ2-6
CDR3 protein: CASSLKDSYSGANGLTF
CDR3 DNA: TGCGCCAGCAGCCTGAAAGACAGCTATTCTGGGGCCAACGGCCTGACTTTC

clone size: few
D gene: -
V gene: TRBV7-9
J gene: TRBJ1-6
CDR3 protein: CASSGTTETYNSPLHF
CDR3 DNA: TGTGCCAGCAGCGGTACTACAGAGACTTATAATTCACCCCTCCACTTT

clone size: -
D gene: -
V gene: TRBV4-1
J gene: TRBJ2-1
CDR3 protein: CASSHSRENEQFF
CDR3 DNA: TGCGCCAGCAGCCACTCCCGGGAGAATGAGCAGTTCTTC

clone size: few
D gene: -
V gene: TRBV5-1
J gene: TRBJ2-7
CDR3 protein: CASSLGSPRTLYEQYF
CDR3 DNA: TGCGCCAGCAGCTTGGGTTCGCCCAGGACCTTATACGAGCAGTACTTC

clone size: many
D gene: -
V gene: TRBV5-1
J gene: TRBJ1-5
CDR3 protein: CASSLEGLGNQPQHF
CDR3 DNA: TGCGCCAGCAGCTTGGAGGGGTTGGGCAATCAGCCCCAGCATTTT

clone size: -
D gene: TRBD2
V gene: TRBV5-1
J gene: TRBJ2-1
CDR3 protein: CASSFPFSQTLAGSYNEQFF
CDR3 DNA: TGCGCCAGCAGCTTTCCCTTTTCCCAGACACTAGCGGGGTCATACAATGAGCAGTTCTTC

clone size: few
D gene: -
V gene: TRBV6-1
J gene: TRBJ2-1
CDR3 protein: CASRDLLVYNEQFF
CDR3 DNA: TGTGCCAGCAGGGACCTTCTCGTATACAATGAGCAGTTCTTC

clone size: few
D gene: TRBD2
V gene: TRBV5-5
J gene: TRBJ2-1
CDR3 protein: CASTAGTSGRHEQFF
CDR3 DNA: TGTGCCAGCACCGCTGGGACTAGCGGGAGGCATGAGCAGTTCTTC

clone size: -
D gene: -
V gene: TRBV4-2
J gene: TRBJ2-5
CDR3 protein: CASSQDGGSWQETQYF
CDR3 DNA: TGTGCCAGCAGCCAAGATGGGGGGAGCTGGCAAGAGACCCAGTACTTC

clone size: many
D gene: -
V gene: TRBV7-9
J gene: TRBJ2-4
CDR3 protein: CASSSDRAKNIQYF
CDR3 DNA: TGTGCCAGCAGCTCCGACAGGGCCAAAAACATTCAGTACTTC

clone size: -
D gene: TRBD1
V gene: TRBV4-1
J gene: TRBJ1-1
CDR3 protein: CASSQDQGDRGFWNTEAFF
CDR3 DNA: TGCGCCAGCAGCCAAGATCAAGGGGACAGGGGTTTCTGGAACACTGAAGCTTTCTTT

clone size: -
D gene: -
V gene: TRBV18
J gene: TRBJ1-1
CDR3 protein: CASSPLGSNTEAFF
CDR3 DNA: TGTGCCAGCTCACCCCTAGGGTCGAACACTGAAGCTTTCTTT

clone size: many
D gene: TRBD2
V gene: TRBV7-9
J gene: TRBJ2-3
CDR3 protein: CASSITSGSTDTQYF
CDR3 DNA: TGTGCCAGCAGCATCACTAGCGGGAGCACAGATACGCAGTATTTT